This T cell receptor (beta chain) was sequenced for a study of cytomegalovirus exposure and HLA in healthy donors. Study conclusions and caveats: One variant, a missense change in DCLRE1C, was linked in a later analysis to TCR beta V- and J-gene trimming.

Trimming pared 0 bases from V and 0 bases from J, leaving 16 bases between. This CDR3 has 18 residues. Looked up from germline, CDR1 is SGHRS and CDR2 is YFSETQ. Of note for this clone: Its antigen is not known.

PCR used 60 Vbeta primers and 13 Jbeta primers. Using immunoSEQ multiplex PCR, the repertoire was profiled, and TCRdb retains in-frame clones only, with some absent. The sample consists of about 160,000 clones, just under 80% of them appearing once. The genes are TRBV5-1 and TRBJ2-1; possible D gene TRBD1, 5 bases. The specimen sequenced was PBMCs. This TCR came from a man between 18 and 29 years old in good health and CMV-seropositive. CDR3 sequence (DNA): TGCGCCAGCAGCTTGGCGGGCCAGGGTCTTGGCTCCTACAATGAGCAGTTCTTC. Protein sequence: CASSLAGQGLGSYNEQFF. Full variable domain (rest looked up from reference TRBV5-1 and TRBJ2-1): KAGVTQTPRYLIKTRGQQVTLSCSPISGHRSVSWYQQTPGQGLQFLFEYFSETQRNKGNFPGRFSGRQFSNSRSEMNVSTLELGDSALYLCASSLAGQGLGSYNEQFFGPGTRLTVL.